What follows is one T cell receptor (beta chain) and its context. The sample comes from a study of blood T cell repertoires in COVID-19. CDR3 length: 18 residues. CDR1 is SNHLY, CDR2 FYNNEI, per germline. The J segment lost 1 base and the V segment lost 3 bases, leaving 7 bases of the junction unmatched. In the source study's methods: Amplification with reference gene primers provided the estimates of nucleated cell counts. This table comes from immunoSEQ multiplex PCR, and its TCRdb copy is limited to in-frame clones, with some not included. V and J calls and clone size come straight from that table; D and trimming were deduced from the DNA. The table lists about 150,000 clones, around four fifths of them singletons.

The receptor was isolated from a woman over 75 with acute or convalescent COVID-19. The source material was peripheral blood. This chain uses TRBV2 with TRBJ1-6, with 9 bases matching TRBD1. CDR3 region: CASSDWGQGFSYNSPLHF. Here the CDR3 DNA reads TGTGCCAGCAGTGACTGGGGACAGGGATTTTCCTATAATTCACCCCTCCACTTT.